The 10 T cell receptor beta chains in this list originate from one sample, sequenced in a study of blood T cell repertoires in COVID-19. Measured with immunoSEQ multiplex PCR; TCRdb has only the in-frame clones, and not every one. The sample has about 340,000 clones, around 87% seen once. Sequences were obtained from peripheral blood. Receptors originate from a woman aged 50 to 60 with COVID-19, enrolled during active disease.

The gene calls are TRBV21-1 and TRBJ2-2; the DNA was not compared with TRBD1, the D call given in the table. TRBV21-1 is a pseudogene segment. The CDR3 length is 17 residues. The CDR3 loop is CASSKARGRLDTGELFF. DNA for the CDR3: TGTGCCAGCAGCAAAGCTAGGGGGCGCCTTGACACCGGGGAGCTGTTTTTT.

The chain uses TRBV18 and TRBJ2-1; D is undetermined. The CDR3 has 14 residues. V was trimmed by 5 bases and J by 0 bases, leaving 8 bases between them. CDR1 and CDR2 (germline): KGHSH, LQKENI. The chain's CDR3 is CASSTSNSYNEQFF. The CDR3 bases are TGTGCCAGCTCAACCAGTAACTCCTACAATGAGCAGTTCTTC.

V usage is TRBV28 and J usage is TRBJ2-4, with a possible D match to TRBD1 (6 bases). Germline V gene lookup returns CDR1 MDHEN and CDR2 SYDVKM. Trimming took 5 bases from V and 4 from J, leaving 15 bases between them. The CDR3 contains 15 residues. The CDR3 here is CASSKPGHVKNIQYF. CDR3 in DNA: TGTGCCAGCAGTAAGCCGGGACACGTAAAAAACATTCAGTACTTC.

The CDR3 DNA is TGTGCCAGCAGTCCCGGACCAGACAGGCTCAATCAGCCCCAGCATTTT. Residues: CASSPGPDRLNQPQHF. The V call is TRBV27, the J call TRBJ1-5; a weak D match, TRBD1 (6 bases). This CDR3 is 16 amino acids long. V was shortened by 5 bases and J by 3 bases, with 17 bases between the two germline ends. The germline CDR1 and CDR2 sequences are MNHEY and SMNVEV (reference sequence).

This clone was detected a few times. The rearrangement joins TRBV12-3 or TRBV12-4 to TRBJ1-1, with D uncertain. The CDR3 consists of 12 residues. Trimming cost V 8 bases and J 2 bases, with 9 bases left between them. The CDR3 DNA reads TGTGCCAGCGATTGGAGCAACACTGAAGCTTTCTTT. Its translation is CASDWSNTEAFF.

The chain is built from TRBV6-6 and TRBJ1-1; 8 bases match TRBD1. Germline V gives CDR1 MNHNY, CDR2 SVGAGI (reference sequence). V dropped 6 bases and J dropped 5; count of bases not matched to a gene: 8. This CDR3 contains 14 residues. CDR3 sequence (DNA): TGTGCCAGCAGAAGGACAGGGCGGCGGACTGAAGCTTTCTTT. This codes for CASRRTGRRTEAFF.

This chain connects TRBV5-1 to TRBJ2-1; D is unclear. Trimming cost V 1 base and J 8 bases, with 7 bases left between them. CDR1 and CDR2 (germline): SGHRS, YFSETQ. The CDR3 covers 12 residues. DNA for the CDR3: TGCGCCAGCAGCTTGTCATTTGATGAGCAGTTCTTC. Translated, it gives CASSLSFDEQFF.

The genes are TRBV7-9 and TRBJ2-7, with 8 bases identical to TRBD1. Trimming cost V 8 bases and J 0 bases; bases outside gene matches: 9. From germline, CDR1 is SEHNR and CDR2 FQNEAQ (reference sequence). The CDR3 extends over 15 amino acids. This chain's CDR3 is CASLLRQGSSYEQYF. Here the CDR3 DNA reads TGTGCCAGCCTCCTCCGACAGGGGTCCTCCTACGAGCAGTACTTC.

This clone showed up just once. The J gene is TRBJ2-2, the V gene TRBV5-4; possibly TRBD2 for D (5 bases). This CDR3 has 16 amino acids. From germline, CDR1 is SGHNT and CDR2 YYREEE (reference sequence). The V end was cut by 1 base, the J end by 6 bases, with 16 bases between. This CDR3 reads CASSLTSPYGAGELFF. CDR3 DNA sequence: TGTGCCAGCAGCTTGACTAGTCCTTATGGGGCCGGGGAGCTGTTTTTT. The whole variable domain, filled in from reference TRBV5-4 and TRBJ2-2, reads ETGVTQSPTHLIKTRGQQVTLRCSSQSGHNTVSWYQQALGQGPQFIFQYYREEENGRGNFPPRFSGLQFPNYSSELNVNALELDDSALYLCASSLTSPYGAGELFFGEGSRLTVL.

The count of this clone is one. This sequence joins TRBV14 and TRBJ1-4; D call uncertain. The CDR3 has 15 amino acids. Germline V gene data show CDR1 as SGHDN and CDR2 as FVKESK. With 1 base removed from V and 7 bases from J, the gap between germline ends came to 13 bases. CDR3 sequence: CASSQGTEVFEKLFF. As DNA, the CDR3 is TGTGCCAGCAGCCAAGGAACAGAAGTATTTGAAAAACTGTTTTTT.